These T cell receptor beta chains were read from a single sample in a study of blood T cell repertoires in COVID-19. Profiling relied on immunoSEQ multiplex PCR, and the TCRdb table lists in-frame clones only, not all of them. The sample has about 300,000 clones, roughly 90% seen once. The sequencing sample was made of peripheral blood. The receptors shown here come from a man between 18 and 35 years old with active or convalescent COVID-19. Both conserved end residues are part of each CDR3. Fields, in order: clone size, V gene, J gene, D gene, CDR3 DNA, CDR3 protein. The D gene is left open where the match is weak. Only part of the rows carry a size: once, few, many, or a class if the clone is expanded.

clone size: NA
V gene: TRBV7-8
J gene: TRBJ2-3
D gene: NA
CDR3 DNA: TGTGCCAGCAGTCAGGAGGCAGGAGGCACAGATACGCAGTATTTT
CDR3 protein: CASSQEAGGTDTQYF

clone size: NA
V gene: TRBV18
J gene: TRBJ1-4
D gene: TRBD1
CDR3 DNA: TGTGCCAGCTCGGCCGGGACAGGGGATGAAAAACTGTTTTTT
CDR3 protein: CASSAGTGDEKLFF

clone size: NA
V gene: TRBV6-5
J gene: TRBJ1-2
D gene: NA
CDR3 DNA: TGTGCCAGCAGGGGCAACGGCTACACCTTC
CDR3 protein: CASRGNGYTF

clone size: NA
V gene: TRBV11-2
J gene: TRBJ1-2
D gene: NA
CDR3 DNA: TGTGCCAGCAGCTTAGGTCTCTATGGCTACACCTTC
CDR3 protein: CASSLGLYGYTF

clone size: NA
V gene: TRBV5-5
J gene: TRBJ2-4
D gene: NA
CDR3 DNA: TGTGCCAGCGGTCCAACGAGAGGGCGAAACATTCAGTACTTC
CDR3 protein: CASGPTRGRNIQYF

clone size: NA
V gene: TRBV7-2
J gene: TRBJ2-7
D gene: TRBD2
CDR3 DNA: TGTGCCAGCAGCTTACAAGCGGGGAAAGTCTACGAGCAGTACTTC
CDR3 protein: CASSLQAGKVYEQYF

clone size: NA
V gene: TRBV12-5
J gene: TRBJ2-2
D gene: NA
CDR3 DNA: TGTGCTAGTGGATACTCCGGGGAGCTGTTTTTT
CDR3 protein: CASGYSGELFF

clone size: NA
V gene: TRBV5-8
J gene: TRBJ2-7
D gene: TRBD2
CDR3 DNA: TGTGCCAGCAGCTTCGGGGCTAGCGGGGGACCTACCTACGAGCAGTACTTC
CDR3 protein: CASSFGASGGPTYEQYF

clone size: NA
V gene: TRBV19
J gene: TRBJ1-6
D gene: TRBD1
CDR3 DNA: TGTGCCAGTAGTATATCCGAGACAGGGTCGAATTCACCCCTCCACTTT
CDR3 protein: CASSISETGSNSPLHF

clone size: NA
V gene: TRBV7-8
J gene: TRBJ1-5
D gene: TRBD1
CDR3 DNA: TGTGCCAGCAGCTTAGACGGGACAGTACAAAGCAATCAGCCCCAGCATTTT
CDR3 protein: CASSLDGTVQSNQPQHF

clone size: NA
V gene: TRBV4-1
J gene: TRBJ2-2
D gene: NA
CDR3 DNA: TGCGCCAGCAGCCAAGAGCCACCCGGTCGTGGCACCGGGGAGCTGTTTTTT
CDR3 protein: CASSQEPPGRGTGELFF

clone size: NA
V gene: TRBV12-3/TRBV12-4
J gene: TRBJ1-2
D gene: TRBD1
CDR3 DNA: TGTGCCAGCAGTTCCCAGGGGGCGGATGGCTACACCTTC
CDR3 protein: CASSSQGADGYTF

clone size: once
V gene: TRBV7-6
J gene: TRBJ2-7
D gene: TRBD2
CDR3 DNA: TGTGCCAGCAGCCGGGGTAGCGGGGGCGGCGAGCAGTACTTC
CDR3 protein: CASSRGSGGGEQYF

clone size: NA
V gene: TRBV7-3
J gene: TRBJ2-2
D gene: NA
CDR3 DNA: TGTGCCAGCAGCTTAACGCAGGGTTCCGGGGAGCTGTTTTTT
CDR3 protein: CASSLTQGSGELFF

clone size: NA
V gene: TRBV2
J gene: TRBJ2-1
D gene: NA
CDR3 DNA: TGTGCCAGCAGTGACATGGGACACTTATACAATGAGCAGTTCTTC
CDR3 protein: CASSDMGHLYNEQFF

clone size: NA
V gene: TRBV6-6
J gene: TRBJ2-1
D gene: TRBD2
CDR3 DNA: TGTGCCAGCAGTACTAGCGGGGGGACACACGGGCAGTTCTTC
CDR3 protein: CASSTSGGTHGQFF

clone size: NA
V gene: TRBV7-6
J gene: TRBJ2-1
D gene: NA
CDR3 DNA: TGTGCCAGCAGCTTAGTCCCACAACCGGGGGGCGGATTCGGTGAGCAGTTCTTC
CDR3 protein: CASSLVPQPGGGFGEQFF

clone size: NA
V gene: TRBV6-4
J gene: TRBJ2-2
D gene: NA
CDR3 DNA: TGTGCCAGCAGGGCAGGCCCGAACACCGGGGAGCTGTTTTTT
CDR3 protein: CASRAGPNTGELFF

clone size: NA
V gene: TRBV11-2
J gene: TRBJ2-5
D gene: NA
CDR3 DNA: TGTGCCAGCAGCTTAGTGGGGGGCGGGGGCCAGTACTTC
CDR3 protein: CASSLVGGGGQYF

clone size: once
V gene: TRBV2
J gene: TRBJ2-1
D gene: TRBD2
CDR3 DNA: TGTGCCAGCAGTGCCACTACCGGGGGGTCCTCCTACAATGAGCAGTTCTTC
CDR3 protein: CASSATTGGSSYNEQFF

clone size: few
V gene: TRBV29-1
J gene: TRBJ1-1
D gene: TRBD1
CDR3 DNA: TGCAGCGTGCTGGACAGGGTGAGGAACACTGAAGCTTTCTTT
CDR3 protein: CSVLDRVRNTEAFF

clone size: NA
V gene: TRBV5-6
J gene: TRBJ1-6
D gene: TRBD1
CDR3 DNA: TGTGCCAGCAGCGGGGACAGCCTCTCCTATAATTCACCCCTCCACTTT
CDR3 protein: CASSGDSLSYNSPLHF

clone size: NA
V gene: TRBV9
J gene: TRBJ1-2
D gene: TRBD1
CDR3 DNA: TGTGCCAGCAGCCCAGGACAGGGAGATGTTCTTGGCTACACCTTC
CDR3 protein: CASSPGQGDVLGYTF

clone size: NA
V gene: TRBV27
J gene: TRBJ1-1
D gene: TRBD1
CDR3 DNA: TGTGCCAGCAGTCCGAAGGGACAGTTCCAGTACGGAGCTTTCTTT
CDR3 protein: CASSPKGQFQYGAFF

clone size: NA
V gene: TRBV5-6
J gene: TRBJ2-7
D gene: TRBD1
CDR3 DNA: TGTGCCAGCAGCTTGGTTCGACAGGGAAACGAGCAGTACTTC
CDR3 protein: CASSLVRQGNEQYF

clone size: NA
V gene: TRBV6-5
J gene: TRBJ1-1
D gene: NA
CDR3 DNA: TGTGCCAGCAGCTCCAGGGGGAACACTGAAGCTTTCTTT
CDR3 protein: CASSSRGNTEAFF

clone size: NA
V gene: TRBV12-3/TRBV12-4
J gene: TRBJ1-2
D gene: TRBD1
CDR3 DNA: TGTGCCAGCAGTGGACAGGGCGGCTATGGCTACACCTTC
CDR3 protein: CASSGQGGYGYTF

clone size: NA
V gene: TRBV2
J gene: TRBJ1-5
D gene: NA
CDR3 DNA: TGTGCCAGCAGCCGGGAAATCAATCAGCCCCAGCATTTT
CDR3 protein: CASSREINQPQHF

clone size: NA
V gene: TRBV7-9
J gene: TRBJ1-1
D gene: TRBD1
CDR3 DNA: TGTGCCAGCAGCTCTACAGGGGAGAACACTGAAGCTTTCTTT
CDR3 protein: CASSSTGENTEAFF

clone size: NA
V gene: TRBV24-1
J gene: TRBJ1-4
D gene: TRBD1
CDR3 DNA: TGTGCCACCAGTGAGGGCGGACAGGGAAAGGAAAAACTGTTTTTT
CDR3 protein: CATSEGGQGKEKLFF

clone size: once
V gene: TRBV7-2
J gene: TRBJ2-3
D gene: TRBD2
CDR3 DNA: TGTGCCAGCAGCTTAATTTGGCTAGCGGGGGCCCCCCTCACAGATACGCAGTATTTT
CDR3 protein: CASSLIWLAGAPLTDTQYF

clone size: NA
V gene: TRBV4-2
J gene: TRBJ2-7
D gene: TRBD2
CDR3 DNA: TGTGCCAGCAGCCAAGATGATAGCGGGGAATACGAGCAGTACTTC
CDR3 protein: CASSQDDSGEYEQYF

clone size: once
V gene: TRBV3-1/TRBV3-2
J gene: TRBJ1-1
D gene: NA
CDR3 DNA: TGTGCCAGCAGCCATGCAGCTGAAGCTTTCTTT
CDR3 protein: CASSHAAEAFF

clone size: NA
V gene: TRBV24-1
J gene: TRBJ2-1
D gene: TRBD1
CDR3 DNA: TGTGCCACCAGTGACCGGGGGACAGGGGGTGGCTATGAGCAGTTCTTC
CDR3 protein: CATSDRGTGGGYEQFF

clone size: NA
V gene: TRBV15
J gene: TRBJ1-4
D gene: NA
CDR3 DNA: TGTGCCACCAGCATGGGCGTCGATGAAAAACTGTTTTTT
CDR3 protein: CATSMGVDEKLFF

clone size: once
V gene: TRBV4-1
J gene: TRBJ2-7
D gene: TRBD1
CDR3 DNA: TGCGCCAGCAGTCTGACGGACAGGGGGCCCTACGAGCAGTACTTC
CDR3 protein: CASSLTDRGPYEQYF

clone size: NA
V gene: TRBV5-1
J gene: TRBJ1-2
D gene: TRBD1
CDR3 DNA: TGCGCCAGCAGCCCCGGGACAGGGTACTATGGCTACACCTTC
CDR3 protein: CASSPGTGYYGYTF

clone size: NA
V gene: TRBV19
J gene: TRBJ1-5
D gene: NA
CDR3 DNA: TGTGCCAGTAGTAAGGTGCCGGGGGTTGGGAATCAGCCCCAGCATTTT
CDR3 protein: CASSKVPGVGNQPQHF

clone size: NA
V gene: TRBV6-2/TRBV6-3
J gene: TRBJ2-1
D gene: NA
CDR3 DNA: TGTGCCAGCAGTTACTTGGGCAGTGAGCAGTTCTTC
CDR3 protein: CASSYLGSEQFF

clone size: few
V gene: TRBV19
J gene: TRBJ1-1
D gene: NA
CDR3 DNA: TGTGCCAGTAGTATAGGGAGTACGAACACTGAAGCTTTCTTT
CDR3 protein: CASSIGSTNTEAFF

clone size: NA
V gene: TRBV3-1/TRBV3-2
J gene: TRBJ2-2
D gene: TRBD2
CDR3 DNA: TGTGCCAGCAGCCATTTGGGGGGGGCGAACACCGGGGAGCTGTTTTTT
CDR3 protein: CASSHLGGANTGELFF

clone size: few
V gene: TRBV3-1/TRBV3-2
J gene: TRBJ1-4
D gene: TRBD1
CDR3 DNA: TGTGCCAGCAGCCAAGGTATACAGGGGGTTAATGAAAAACTGTTTTTT
CDR3 protein: CASSQGIQGVNEKLFF

clone size: NA
V gene: TRBV2
J gene: TRBJ2-5
D gene: NA
CDR3 DNA: TGTGCCAGCAGTGGAGGGCGACGTATTGAGACCCAGTACTTC
CDR3 protein: CASSGGRRIETQYF

clone size: few
V gene: TRBV9
J gene: TRBJ1-1
D gene: NA
CDR3 DNA: TGTGCCAGCAGCGTAGGTCAGGGGACTGAAGCTTTCTTT
CDR3 protein: CASSVGQGTEAFF

clone size: NA
V gene: TRBV3-1/TRBV3-2
J gene: TRBJ2-3
D gene: NA
CDR3 DNA: TGTGCCAGCAGCCAAGGTTGGCGGGGGCCTCCGCAGTATTTT
CDR3 protein: CASSQGWRGPPQYF

clone size: NA
V gene: TRBV14
J gene: TRBJ1-1
D gene: NA
CDR3 DNA: TGTGCCAGCAGCCAAGGGGGGCATAACACTGAAGCTTTCTTT
CDR3 protein: CASSQGGHNTEAFF

clone size: once
V gene: TRBV18
J gene: TRBJ2-2
D gene: NA
CDR3 DNA: TGTGCCAGCTCACCAGGCGGGGAGAGTGGGGAGCTGTTTTTT
CDR3 protein: CASSPGGESGELFF

clone size: NA
V gene: TRBV3-1/TRBV3-2
J gene: TRBJ2-7
D gene: TRBD2
CDR3 DNA: TGTGCCAGCAGCCAAGAAGTAAGACTAGCCCACGAGCAGTACTTC
CDR3 protein: CASSQEVRLAHEQYF

clone size: NA
V gene: TRBV19
J gene: TRBJ1-1
D gene: TRBD1
CDR3 DNA: TGTGCCAGTAGTGTCGGGACAGGGGGCTACACTGAAGCTTTCTTT
CDR3 protein: CASSVGTGGYTEAFF

clone size: NA
V gene: TRBV5-6
J gene: TRBJ2-5
D gene: TRBD1
CDR3 DNA: TGTGCCAGCAGCCCCAGGGACAGGGGTATAGGAGAGACCCAGTACTTC
CDR3 protein: CASSPRDRGIGETQYF

clone size: NA
V gene: TRBV5-6
J gene: TRBJ2-7
D gene: NA
CDR3 DNA: TGTGCCAGCAGCTTTGCCCCAACCGGCGAGCAGTACTTC
CDR3 protein: CASSFAPTGEQYF

clone size: NA
V gene: TRBV9
J gene: TRBJ1-1
D gene: TRBD1
CDR3 DNA: TGTGCCAGCAGCCCCCAGGGGGTCTTGAACACTGAAGCTTTCTTT
CDR3 protein: CASSPQGVLNTEAFF

clone size: NA
V gene: TRBV9
J gene: TRBJ1-2
D gene: TRBD1
CDR3 DNA: TGTGCCAGCAGCCCGGGGACAGGGCCGGCCTATGGCTACACCTTC
CDR3 protein: CASSPGTGPAYGYTF

clone size: NA
V gene: TRBV5-1
J gene: TRBJ2-3
D gene: NA
CDR3 DNA: TGCGCCAGCTCCTCCCGGCCAGGGAGCACAGATACGCAGTATTTT
CDR3 protein: CASSSRPGSTDTQYF

clone size: NA
V gene: TRBV7-9
J gene: TRBJ2-7
D gene: NA
CDR3 DNA: TGTGCCAGCAGCCTCACATTGGGGCAGTCCTACGAGCAGTACTTC
CDR3 protein: CASSLTLGQSYEQYF

clone size: NA
V gene: TRBV7-2
J gene: TRBJ1-1
D gene: NA
CDR3 DNA: TGTGCCAGCAGCTTAGGGGGGGGCTTCACTGAAGCTTTCTTT
CDR3 protein: CASSLGGGFTEAFF

clone size: NA
V gene: TRBV27
J gene: TRBJ2-7
D gene: NA
CDR3 DNA: TGTGCCAGCAGTTTATCTTTTAGCTCCTACGAGCAGTACTTC
CDR3 protein: CASSLSFSSYEQYF

clone size: many
V gene: TRBV9
J gene: TRBJ2-2
D gene: NA
CDR3 DNA: TGTGCCAGCAGCGTAGTCCAGGGTAACACCGGGGAGCTGTTTTTT
CDR3 protein: CASSVVQGNTGELFF

clone size: NA
V gene: TRBV9
J gene: TRBJ1-2
D gene: TRBD1
CDR3 DNA: TGTGCCAGCAGCACGACAGGGGGGAATGGCTACACCTTC
CDR3 protein: CASSTTGGNGYTF

clone size: NA
V gene: TRBV27
J gene: TRBJ2-1
D gene: NA
CDR3 DNA: TGTGCCAGCAGTTTAGGGCTCAACCTGGATGAGCAGTTCTTC
CDR3 protein: CASSLGLNLDEQFF